The 23 T cell receptor beta chains presented below share a single source sample, sequenced in a study of vaccination effects on CD4 cells after COVID-19. ViraFEST assay sequencing came after antigen-specific CD4+ T cells were expanded with viral peptide pools. Researchers isolated CD4+ T cells once approximately eleven days of culture had elapsed. Generated by immunoSEQ multiplex PCR, the TCRdb table keeps only in-frame clones and is missing some. Among just over 20,000 clones listed, 70% were seen once. Their cognate antigens are unknown. The source was CD4+ T cells from PBMCs cultured with HCoV-229E spike peptides, collected before COVID-19 vaccination. These receptors all stem from a human donor who received a COVID-19 vaccine.

The CDR3 DNA reads as TGTGCCAGCAGCCACCGGGACAGGTCTAACTATGGCTACACCTTC. As protein: CASSHRDRSNYGYTF. The chain links TRBV3-1 (or the pseudogene TRBV3-2) to TRBJ1-2; 8 bases map to TRBD1. Trimming took 3 bases from V and 0 from J; bases not matched to a gene: 3. CDR1 and CDR2 from the germline V gene are LGHDT and YNNKEL (reference sequence). The CDR3 spans 15 residues.

This clone was counted only a few times. The chain has TRBV5-4 and TRBJ1-2, with D possibly matching TRBD1 (5 bases). Germline CDR1 reads SGHNT; CDR2 reads YYREEE (reference sequence). V shed 3 bases and J shed 0 bases, with 15 bases lying between them. This CDR3 has 16 amino acids. For the CDR3, the DNA is TGTGCCAGCAGCTATCAGGGTGTTTTCGCTAACTATGGCTACACCTTC. Encoded protein: CASSYQGVFANYGYTF.

V and J are TRBV21-1 and TRBJ2-5. TRBV21-1 is a pseudogene. The length of the CDR3 is 17 residues. CDR3 in amino acids: CASSKQHRVLMGETQYF. Written as DNA, the CDR3 is TGTGCCAGCAGCAAACAGCACCGGGTACTTATGGGGGAGACCCAGTACTTC.

This chain joins TRBV10-2 and TRBJ2-1; D gene ambiguous. Trimming left V 0 bases short and J 0 bases short, with 9 bases between. Germline assignment: CDR1 WSHSY and CDR2 SAAADI. The CDR3 sequence is 16 residues long. CDR3 sequence (DNA): TGCGCCAGCAGTGAGTCATACCGAAGCTCCTACAATGAGCAGTTCTTC. Translation: CASSESYRSSYNEQFF.

This clone has just one count. The V and J genes are TRBV14 and TRBJ2-7, with 9 bases matching TRBD1. CDR1 is SGHDN, CDR2 FVKESK, per germline. The CDR3 sequence is 15 residues long. Trimming removed 3 bases from V and 3 bases from J; junction bases left unmatched: 6. The CDR3 DNA follows: TGTGCCAGCAGCCATGTAGGGACAGGGTTCTACGAGCAGTACTTC. Translated: CASSHVGTGFYEQYF. Combining the CDR3 with reference TRBV14 and TRBJ2-7 gives the whole variable domain EAGVTQFPSHSVIEKGQTVTLRCDPISGHDNLYWYRRVMGKEIKFLLHFVKESKQDESGMPNNRFLAERTGGTYSTLKVQPAELEDSGVYFCASSHVGTGFYEQYFGPGTRLTVT.

The rearrangement joins TRBV5-5 to TRBJ2-7, with D perhaps TRBD1 (5 bases). This CDR3 contains 15 residues. Germline V lookup: CDR1 SGHKS, CDR2 YYEKEE (reference sequence). The germline V and J ends were trimmed by 4 bases and 4 bases, with 18 bases remaining between them. The CDR3 DNA is TGTGCCAGCAGCCCGCCCCGTGGGCCAGGGTACGAGCAGTACTTC. Protein product: CASSPPRGPGYEQYF.

Only a few counts were recorded for this clone. The chain uses TRBV10-3 and TRBJ1-2, with TRBD1 as a possible D gene (5 bases). Germline V gene sequence: CDR1 ENHRY, CDR2 SYGVKD. The CDR3 covers 13 residues. V shed 3 bases and J shed 1 base, with 6 bases lying between them. The DNA of the CDR3 is TGTGCCATCAGTGACCAGGGTAACTATGGCTACACCTTC. Amino acid sequence: CAISDQGNYGYTF.

The CDR3 DNA is TGTGCCAGCAGCTTCCCTGCCAACGTAGAAGCTTTCTTT. Its translation: CASSFPANVEAFF. The chain links TRBV7-9 to TRBJ1-1; the D is unclear. The V gene lost 3 bases and the J gene lost 8 bases, with 13 bases spanning the gap. From germline, CDR1 is SEHNR and CDR2 FQNEAQ (reference sequence). The CDR3 loop spans 13 amino acids.

This clone has more than one count but fewer than ten. The chain joins TRBV5-1 to TRBJ2-1; 11 positions agree with TRBD2. Trimming at V came to 5 bases and at J to 4 bases, leaving 5 bases not matched to a gene. The CDR3 is 15 residues long. The germline gives CDR1 SGHRS, CDR2 YFSETQ. The CDR3 sequence is CASRLTSGSYNEQFF. The CDR3 nucleotides read TGCGCCAGCAGACTCACTAGCGGGAGTTACAATGAGCAGTTCTTC. Together with reference TRBV5-1 and TRBJ2-1, the CDR3 gives the full variable domain: KAGVTQTPRYLIKTRGQQVTLSCSPISGHRSVSWYQQTPGQGLQFLFEYFSETQRNKGNFPGRFSGRQFSNSRSEMNVSTLELGDSALYLCASRLTSGSYNEQFFGPGTRLTVL.

This chain joins TRBV3-1 (or the pseudogene TRBV3-2) and TRBJ2-2; 12 positions match TRBD2. The CDR3 contains 18 residues. CDR1 is LGHDT, CDR2 YNNKEL, per germline (reference sequence). After removal of 1 base from V and 0 bases from J, the junction contained 3 bases not matched to a gene. The CDR3: CASSQGLAGGANTGELFF. CDR3 bases: TGTGCCAGCAGCCAAGGTCTAGCGGGAGGGGCGAACACCGGGGAGCTGTTTTTT.

This clone turned up a few times. Here the CDR3 reads CASSPQGAGGELFF. For the CDR3, the DNA is TGTGCCAGCAGCCCCCAGGGGGCCGGCGGGGAGCTGTTTTTT. The V call is TRBV3-1 (or the pseudogene TRBV3-2), the J call TRBJ2-2; TRBD1 aligns across 8 bases. Germline loops: CDR1 LGHDT, CDR2 YNNKEL (reference sequence). The CDR3 totals 14 residues. V gave up 4 bases and J gave up 7 bases; unmatched junction bases: 5.

The V call is TRBV5-1, the J call TRBJ1-5; 9 nucleotides agree with TRBD1. Germline CDR1 and CDR2: SGHRS and YFSETQ. The CDR3 loop spans 14 amino acids. Trimming at V came to 4 bases and at J to 6 bases, leaving 5 bases not matched to a gene. Here the CDR3 DNA reads TGCGCCAGCAGCCCCGGGACAGGGCTTCAGCCCCAGCATTTT. This codes for CASSPGTGLQPQHF.

DNA for the CDR3: TGTGCCAGTAGTATTAGTATCGTCACTGAAGCTTTCTTT. Amino acids: CASSISIVTEAFF. V usage is TRBV19 and J usage is TRBJ1-1; no firm D call. In germline, CDR1 is LNHDA, CDR2 SQIVND (reference sequence). The CDR3 loop spans 13 amino acids. The ends were cut back, 3 bases at V and 4 bases at J, with 9 bases in the middle.

This chain connects TRBV18 to TRBJ2-7, with 10 bases lining up with TRBD1. After removal of 2 bases from V and 6 bases from J, the junction contained 4 bases not matched to a gene. The CDR3 covers 14 residues. Looked up from germline, CDR1 is KGHSH and CDR2 is LQKENI. This chain's CDR3 is CASSPVTGGSEQYF. CDR3 DNA: TGTGCCAGCTCACCAGTGACAGGGGGCTCCGAGCAGTACTTC.

The chain recombines TRBV3-1 (or the pseudogene TRBV3-2) with TRBJ1-2; D is unresolved. The CDR3 runs 11 residues. Trimming left V 2 bases short and J 10 bases short, with 8 bases between. Germline CDR1 reads LGHDT; CDR2 reads YNNKEL (reference sequence). The CDR3 region is CASSQFEAYTF. The CDR3 DNA reads as TGTGCCAGCAGCCAATTTGAAGCCTACACCTTC.

The V call is TRBV3-1 (or the pseudogene TRBV3-2), the J call TRBJ1-4, with TRBD1 as a possible D gene (6 bases). Germline V gene sequence: CDR1 LGHDT, CDR2 YNNKEL (reference sequence). The ends were cut back, 4 bases at V and 4 bases at J, with 13 bases in the middle. The CDR3 loop spans 15 amino acids. The CDR3 loop is CASSRGQTFNEKLFF. CDR3 coding DNA: TGTGCCAGCAGCCGTGGACAGACTTTTAATGAAAAACTGTTTTTT.

In this sample, this clone turned up a few times. V gene TRBV12-3 or TRBV12-4 combines with J gene TRBJ2-1; no clear D gene. The CDR3 sequence is 13 residues long. The V end lost 1 base, the J end lost 9 bases, and 10 bases lay between the germline ends. The CDR3 bases are TGTGCCAGCAGTTTAGACTCAGAAGGTGAGCAGTTCTTC. This encodes CASSLDSEGEQFF.

This clone was observed a few times. The chain couples TRBV4-1 to TRBJ2-1; D is unresolved. This CDR3 is built from 14 residues. Looked up from germline, CDR1 is MGHRA and CDR2 is YSYEKL. V was pared by 1 base and J by 8 bases, with 12 bases between. CDR3 sequence (DNA): TGCGCCAGCAGCCAAGGACACCGGAGCGATGAGCAGTTCTTC. This sequence encodes CASSQGHRSDEQFF.

The chain has TRBV14 and TRBJ1-6; 10 bases match TRBD1. With 3 bases clipped from V and 7 bases from J, the junction kept 3 bases outside the gene matches. The CDR3 covers 15 residues. Germline CDR1 reads SGHDN; CDR2 reads FVKESK. The CDR3, as DNA: TGTGCCAGCAGCCAGTTGGACAGGGGGAATTCACCCCTCCACTTT. Translating gives CASSQLDRGNSPLHF.

The V call is TRBV5-1, the J call TRBJ2-1; D is unresolved. The CDR3 totals 13 residues. Germline V CDR1 and CDR2: SGHRS, YFSETQ. V lost 5 bases, J lost 0 bases, and 6 bases lay in between. The CDR3 nucleotides are TGCGCCAGCAGTTCTCCCTCCTACAATGAGCAGTTCTTC. Translation: CASSSPSYNEQFF. Based on the CDR3 plus reference TRBV5-1 and TRBJ2-1, the full variable domain is KAGVTQTPRYLIKTRGQQVTLSCSPISGHRSVSWYQQTPGQGLQFLFEYFSETQRNKGNFPGRFSGRQFSNSRSEMNVSTLELGDSALYLCASSSPSYNEQFFGPGTRLTVL.

The chain recombines TRBV5-4 with TRBJ2-2; D uncertain. Trimming stripped 4 bases from V and 0 bases from J, with 4 bases between. There are 13 residues in the CDR3. Germline CDR1 is SGHNT and CDR2 is YYREEE (reference sequence). CDR3 in amino acids: CASSPANTGELFF. CDR3 coding DNA: TGTGCCAGCAGCCCCGCGAACACCGGGGAGCTGTTTTTT.

The V call is TRBV5-1, the J call TRBJ2-7, with unresolved D. Germline V CDR1 and CDR2: SGHRS, YFSETQ. There are 11 residues in the CDR3. V was clipped by 5 bases and J by 1 base, with 4 bases between them. CDR3 sequence: CASRQSYEQYF. The CDR3 bases are TGCGCCAGCAGGCAATCCTACGAGCAGTACTTC.

The chain employs TRBV30 and TRBJ2-7, with D perhaps TRBD2 (7 bases). Trimming removed 0 bases from V and 3 bases from J, with 12 bases in between. The CDR3 covers 14 residues. In germline, CDR1 is GTSNPN, CDR2 SVGIG (reference sequence). As DNA, the CDR3 is TGTGCCTGGAGTGTAGGGGGGGCGATCTACGAGCAGTACTTC. Translated, it gives CAWSVGGAIYEQYF.